The 28 T cell receptor beta chains presented below share a single source sample, sequenced in a study of siplizumab effects on memory and regulatory T cells. Sequencing used immunoSEQ multiplex PCR; TCRdb keeps in-frame clones, though not all of them. The table includes 100,000 or so clones, approximately 91% detected once. The sequenced sample was CD4+ T cells sorted from blood. These TCRs come from a human donor in good health. Some clones in this sample may be carry-over from other donors' samples.

The chain employs TRBV19 and TRBJ1-5; D uncertain. Per the germline V gene, CDR1 is LNHDA and CDR2 is SQIVND (reference sequence). This CDR3 is built from 14 residues. Trimming stripped 3 bases from V and 0 bases from J, with 6 bases between. Written as DNA, the CDR3 is TGTGCCAGTAGTATGGCGGATAGCAATCAGCCCCAGCATTTT. As protein: CASSMADSNQPQHF. Based on the CDR3 plus reference TRBV19 and TRBJ1-5, the full variable domain is DGGITQSPKYLFRKEGQNVTLSCEQNLNHDAMYWYRQDPGQGLRLIYYSQIVNDFQKGDIAEGYSVSREKKESFPLTVTSAQKNPTAFYLCASSMADSNQPQHFGDGTRLSIL.

The chain is built from TRBV19 and TRBJ2-7; 7 bases are a match to TRBD2. This CDR3 spans 18 amino acids. Germline values: CDR1 LNHDA, CDR2 SQIVND (reference sequence). J lost 6 bases, V lost 3 bases, and 20 bases had no gene match. The CDR3 loop reads CASSIRLQGGSGLREQYF. In nucleotides, the CDR3 is TGTGCCAGTAGTATCAGGTTGCAGGGAGGTAGCGGGTTGCGCGAGCAGTACTTC.

The V and J genes are TRBV29-1 and TRBJ2-1, with 8 bases that match TRBD2. V dropped 4 bases and J dropped 5; count of bases not matched to a gene: 4. CDR1 and CDR2 from the germline V gene are SQVTM and ANQGSEA. CDR3 length: 13 amino acids. CDR3 in amino acids: CSVGGLGNNEQFF. The CDR3 region has the DNA TGCAGCGTTGGGGGACTAGGCAACAATGAGCAGTTCTTC.

CDR3 sequence (DNA): TGTGCCAGTAGTACTGTAAGCGGGGGGCCCAGGGAGACCCAGTACTTC. This gives the protein CASSTVSGGPRETQYF. The chain recombines TRBV19 with TRBJ2-5; 9 nucleotides match TRBD2. With V trimmed by 4 bases and J by 5 bases, 11 bases remained unmatched. The CDR3 extends over 16 amino acids. Germline V gene lookup returns CDR1 LNHDA and CDR2 SQIVND (reference sequence).

As to this clone: One end of the junction varies from germline; a read error may be responsible. The chain joins TRBV7-7 to TRBJ2-5; D is perhaps TRBD1 (6 bases). The CDR3 contains 15 residues. Germline V gene lookup returns CDR1 SSHAT and CDR2 FNYEAQ (reference sequence). In DNA form, the CDR3 reads TGTGCTAGCAGCTTAGTTACAGGGCCCCAAGAGACCCAGTACTTC. It translates to CASSLVTGPQETQYF.

The V gene is TRBV10-1, the J gene TRBJ2-1; no clear D gene. CDR1 WNHNN and CDR2 SYGVQD come from the germline V gene (reference sequence). The germline V and J ends were trimmed by 7 bases and 10 bases, with 26 bases remaining between them. The length of the CDR3 is 16 residues. The CDR3 region has the DNA TGCGCCAGCATAGATTCGGGCGAGCGAGCAAAGGTGGAGCAGTTCTTC. It translates to CASIDSGERAKVEQFF.

The V and J genes are TRBV28 and TRBJ1-5; D is ambiguous. The CDR3 loop spans 15 amino acids. Trimming took off 10 bases at V and 0 bases at J, with 16 bases between the two ends. Germline-derived CDR1 and CDR2 are MDHEN and SYDVKM. The CDR3 nucleotides are TGTGCCACATGGGAGCCGGATTATAGCAATCAGCCCCAGCATTTT. Its translation: CATWEPDYSNQPQHF. Together with reference TRBV28 and TRBJ1-5, the CDR3 gives the full variable domain: DVKVTQSSRYLVKRTGEKVFLECVQDMDHENMFWYRQDPGLGLRLIYFSYDVKMKEKGDIPEGYSVSREKKERFSLILESASTNQTSMYLCATWEPDYSNQPQHFGDGTRLSIL.

This sequence joins TRBV10-1 and TRBJ2-1; D may be TRBD2 (5 bases). Germline values: CDR1 WNHNN, CDR2 SYGVQD (reference sequence). The CDR3 has 11 amino acids. The CDR3: CARVTNNEQFF. CDR3 sequence (DNA): TGCGCTAGGGTGACTAACAATGAGCAGTTCTTC.

The chain uses TRBV29-1 and TRBJ2-1; 9 bases agree with TRBD2. With 5 bases clipped from V and 3 bases from J, the junction kept 8 bases outside the gene matches. Germline CDR1 and CDR2: SQVTM and ANQGSEA. The length of the CDR3 is 15 residues. The chain's CDR3 is CSVSPSGAVYNEQFF. In DNA, the CDR3 is TGCAGCGTTTCTCCTAGCGGGGCGGTCTACAATGAGCAGTTCTTC.

The genes are TRBV6-5 and TRBJ2-7; D possibly corresponds to TRBD1 (6 bases). The length of the CDR3 is 13 residues. Germline loops: CDR1 MNHEY, CDR2 SVGAGI. V lost 0 bases and J 5 bases, leaving 8 bases between the germline ends. CDR3 protein: CASSYSRGNEQYF. The CDR3 coding sequence is TGTGCCAGCAGTTACTCGAGGGGGAACGAGCAGTACTTC.

This clone was seen just once. The rearrangement joins TRBV5-1 to TRBJ1-3; 9 nucleotides agree with TRBD1. The V and J ends lost 6 bases and 0 bases, in that order; junction bases with no gene match: 10. The CDR3 has 17 amino acids. CDR1 is SGHRS, CDR2 YFSETQ, per germline. CDR3 sequence (DNA): TGCGCCAGCAACCTTGGCGGGACAGGGTCCTCTGGAAACACCATATATTTT. Protein: CASNLGGTGSSGNTIYF.

The CDR3 region has the DNA TGTGCCAGTAACCCACTAGCGGGAGTGGCCGGGGAGCTGTTTTTT. Translated: CASNPLAGVAGELFF. V usage is TRBV19 and J usage is TRBJ2-2, with 11 bases matching TRBD2. CDR1 LNHDA and CDR2 SQIVND come from the germline V gene (reference sequence). Trimming took 7 bases from V and 6 from J; bases not matched to a gene: 7. This CDR3 spans 15 amino acids.

The genes are TRBV29-1 and TRBJ1-1, with D unclear. Germline CDR1 is SQVTM and CDR2 is ANQGSEA. The CDR3 covers 12 residues. V was shortened by 1 base and J by 4 bases, with 7 bases between the two germline ends. The CDR3 loop is CSVEGLGTEAFF. In nucleotides, the CDR3 is TGCAGCGTTGAAGGGTTAGGCACTGAAGCTTTCTTT.

In DNA, the CDR3 is TGTGCCTGGAGTAAAACGGGAGGGCCTAGCACAGATACGCAGTATTTT. Encoded protein: CAWSKTGGPSTDTQYF. The genes are TRBV30 and TRBJ2-3, with 8 positions matching TRBD2. CDR1 GTSNPN and CDR2 SVGIG come from the germline V gene (reference sequence). With V trimmed by 2 bases and J by 0 bases, 7 bases remained unmatched. The CDR3 spans 16 residues.

The rearrangement joins TRBV30 to TRBJ1-5; a possible D gene is TRBD1 (6 bases). The CDR3 totals 13 residues. CDR1 is GTSNPN, CDR2 SVGIG, per germline (reference sequence). V dropped 1 base and J dropped 7 bases, with 11 bases sitting between them. The DNA for the CDR3 is TGTGCCTGGAGTGAGGACAGACGACAGCCCCAGCATTTT. This gives the protein CAWSEDRRQPQHF.

The V and J genes are TRBV5-8 and TRBJ1-2; weak D call: TRBD1 (5 bases). Germline CDR1 and CDR2: SGHTS and YDEGEE. The length of the CDR3 is 13 residues. Trimming removed 4 bases from V and 5 bases from J, with 12 bases in between. In DNA form, the CDR3 reads TGTGCCAGCAGCCCCGGACACGGTTATGGCTACACCTTC. Translated: CASSPGHGYGYTF.

This clone was observed a handful of times. The gene calls are TRBV2 and TRBJ1-3; D is perhaps TRBD1 (6 bases). The CDR3 contains 15 residues. Trimming removed 6 bases from V and 0 bases from J, with 12 bases in between. Germline V CDR1 and CDR2: SNHLY, FYNNEI. The CDR3 here is CASRADRSSGNTIYF. In nucleotides, the CDR3 is TGTGCCAGCAGAGCTGACAGGAGCTCTGGAAACACCATATATTTT.

The rearrangement links TRBV6-5 to TRBJ1-1; tentatively, D is TRBD1 (6 bases). Germline CDR1 and CDR2: MNHEY and SVGAGI. The CDR3 is 14 amino acids. V was pared by 4 bases and J by 4 bases, with 13 bases between. The CDR3 DNA is TGTGCCAGCAGTTTTCAGGGGCCGATCACTGAAGCTTTCTTT. Its translation: CASSFQGPITEAFF.

V and J are TRBV5-8 and TRBJ2-3; 10 bases line up with TRBD2. The germline gives CDR1 SGHTS, CDR2 YDEGEE. The CDR3 length is 14 residues. J was trimmed by 5 bases and V by 4 bases; bases with no gene match: 4. CDR3 bases: TGTGCCAGCAGCGGAAGGACTAGCGGAGATACGCAGTATTTT. Translating it yields CASSGRTSGDTQYF.

This chain joins TRBV19 and TRBJ1-1, with a tentative D call TRBD1 (5 bases). The germline V gene has CDR1 LNHDA and CDR2 SQIVND (reference sequence). This CDR3 comprises 13 residues. Trimming shortened V by 3 bases and J by 8 bases, and 13 bases separated the two germline ends. In nucleotides, the CDR3 is TGTGCCAGTAGTATCGAGGGGTACGGAGAAGCTTTCTTT. Translating gives CASSIEGYGEAFF.

This sequence joins TRBV4-1 and TRBJ1-1, with a possible D match to TRBD1 (5 bases). The CDR3 consists of 17 residues. Trimming shortened V by 1 base and J by 0 bases, and 15 bases separated the two germline ends. Looked up from germline, CDR1 is MGHRA and CDR2 is YSYEKL. For the CDR3, the DNA is TGCGCCAGCAGCCAAGTGAAAACAGCGGGGCTGAACACTGAAGCTTTCTTT. It is translated as CASSQVKTAGLNTEAFF.

The gene calls are TRBV19 and TRBJ1-1; D remains ambiguous. CDR1 and CDR2 from the germline V gene are LNHDA and SQIVND (reference sequence). This CDR3 is 13 amino acids long. The V and J ends lost 4 bases and 0 bases respectively, with 6 bases between them. CDR3 in amino acids: CASSRTVNTEAFF. CDR3 in DNA: TGTGCCAGTAGTAGGACGGTGAACACTGAAGCTTTCTTT.

The chain has TRBV6-5 and TRBJ1-2, with no clear D. V was cut by 5 bases and J by 2 bases, with 12 bases left in between. The CDR3 loop spans 14 amino acids. Germline CDR1 reads MNHEY; CDR2 reads SVGAGI. The CDR3 sequence: CASSTGRSNYGYTF. CDR3 in DNA: TGTGCCAGCAGTACCGGACGGAGCAACTATGGCTACACCTTC.

The genes are TRBV5-4 and TRBJ2-7, with 9 nucleotides matching TRBD2. Germline assignment: CDR1 SGHNT and CDR2 YYREEE (reference sequence). The CDR3 contains 14 residues. J gave up 2 bases and V 4 bases, and 4 bases lay outside the gene matches. As DNA, the CDR3 is TGTGCCAGCAGCCCGGGACTAGCCACCTACGAGCAGTACTTC. Its protein is CASSPGLATYEQYF. The full variable domain, in which reference TRBV5-4 and TRBJ2-7 provide the parts outside the CDR3, is ETGVTQSPTHLIKTRGQQVTLRCSSQSGHNTVSWYQQALGQGPQFIFQYYREEENGRGNFPPRFSGLQFPNYSSELNVNALELDDSALYLCASSPGLATYEQYFGPGTRLTVT.

The chain has TRBV28 and TRBJ1-1; the D is unclear. Trimming took 7 bases from V and 1 from J, leaving 13 bases between them. Germline CDR1 reads MDHEN; CDR2 reads SYDVKM. CDR3 size: 14 residues. The CDR3 reads CASTAGSWNTEAFF. The DNA of the CDR3 is TGTGCCAGCACCGCGGGAAGCTGGAACACTGAAGCTTTCTTT.

The chain uses TRBV19 and TRBJ2-7; 15 nucleotides agree with TRBD2. This CDR3 has 18 residues. The V gene's germline CDR1 is LNHDA and CDR2 SQIVND (reference sequence). V trimming: 5 bases; J trimming: 4 bases; junction bases outside the gene matches: 12. For the CDR3, the DNA is TGTGCCAGTAGTCCCAAACCGCCAGGGACTAGCGGGAGGTACGAGCAGTACTTC. Translation: CASSPKPPGTSGRYEQYF.

This chain links TRBV5-5 with TRBJ1-5; D is undetermined. This CDR3 spans 17 amino acids. Germline-derived CDR1 and CDR2 are SGHKS and YYEKEE (reference sequence). Trimming left V 0 bases short and J 3 bases short, with 16 bases between. The CDR3 DNA is TGTGCCAGCAGCTTGGCAGTGGGCTTCAATCACAATCAGCCCCAGCATTTT. Amino acids: CASSLAVGFNHNQPQHF. The full variable domain, with the rest looked up from reference TRBV5-5 and TRBJ1-5, is DAGVTQSPTHLIKTRGQQVTLRCSPISGHKSVSWYQQVLGQGPQFIFQYYEKEERGRGNFPDRFSARQFPNYSSELNVNALLLGDSALYLCASSLAVGFNHNQPQHFGDGTRLSIL.

This clone appeared a single time. The rearrangement joins TRBV12-5 to TRBJ2-5; perhaps TRBD2 as D (5 bases). Per the germline V gene, CDR1 is LGHNT and CDR2 is FRNRAP. With 3 bases removed from V and 5 bases from J, the gap between germline ends came to 10 bases. This CDR3 spans 13 amino acids. CDR3 nucleotides: TGTGCTAGTGGTTTCGGGGTGGGGGAGACCCAGTACTTC. This codes for CASGFGVGETQYF.